The 2 T cell receptor beta chains reported below all come from one sample, sequenced in a study of molecular identifiers for immune sequencing clone quantification. TCRdb recomputed calls from the PCR reads with MiXCR, one row per CDR3 protein. The repertoire holds under 650,000 distinct CDR3 sequences, about 20% seen once, with around 0.86% in the top ten. The specimen sequenced was naive CD8+ T cells from blood, with Jurkat cell RNA spiked in. The subset: FACS-sorted CD8+CD4-CCR7+CD45RA+ naive T cells. These receptors were obtained from a human donor in good health. Some libraries in this study had Jurkat cell RNA spiked in.

This clonotype was seen at least ten times. The chain employs TRBV4-3 and TRBJ2-5; 8 positions match TRBD1. Germline V gene lookup returns CDR1 LGHNA and CDR2 YSLEER. The ends lost 4 bases at V and 5 bases at J; junction bases unmatched: 9. CDR3 size: 15 residues. The CDR3 DNA is TGCGCCAGCAGCCGATTGGACAGGGTCGGTGAGACCCAGTACTTC. Residues: CASSRLDRVGETQYF.

V is TRBV9 and J is TRBJ2-3; D is perhaps TRBD2 (5 bases). Trimming left V 0 bases short and J 3 bases short, with 8 bases between. Germline CDR1 and CDR2: SGDLS and YYNGEE. CDR3 size: 14 residues. The CDR3: CASSVVRETDTQYF. The CDR3 DNA sequence: TGTGCCAGCAGCGTAGTGAGGGAAACAGATACGCAGTATTTT.